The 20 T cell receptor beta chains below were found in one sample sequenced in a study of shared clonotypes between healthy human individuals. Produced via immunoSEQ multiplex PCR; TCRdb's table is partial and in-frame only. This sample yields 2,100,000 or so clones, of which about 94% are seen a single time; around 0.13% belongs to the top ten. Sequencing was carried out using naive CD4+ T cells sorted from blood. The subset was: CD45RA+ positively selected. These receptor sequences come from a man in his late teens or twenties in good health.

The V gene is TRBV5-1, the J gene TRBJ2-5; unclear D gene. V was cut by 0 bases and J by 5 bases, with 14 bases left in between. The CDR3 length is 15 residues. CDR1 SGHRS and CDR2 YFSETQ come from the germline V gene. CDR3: CASSLGRSHRETQYF. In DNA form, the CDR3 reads TGCGCCAGCAGCTTGGGACGCTCTCATCGCGAGACCCAGTACTTC. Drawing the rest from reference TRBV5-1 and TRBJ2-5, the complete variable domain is KAGVTQTPRYLIKTRGQQVTLSCSPISGHRSVSWYQQTPGQGLQFLFEYFSETQRNKGNFPGRFSGRQFSNSRSEMNVSTLELGDSALYLCASSLGRSHRETQYFGPGTRLLVL.

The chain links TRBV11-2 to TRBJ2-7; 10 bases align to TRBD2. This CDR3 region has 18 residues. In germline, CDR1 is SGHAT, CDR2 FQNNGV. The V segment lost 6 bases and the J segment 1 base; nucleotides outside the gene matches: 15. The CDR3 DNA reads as TGTGCCAGCAGTTTCCGGCCCTCTAGCGGGAGTGGGTCCTACGAGCAGTACTTC. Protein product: CASSFRPSSGSGSYEQYF.

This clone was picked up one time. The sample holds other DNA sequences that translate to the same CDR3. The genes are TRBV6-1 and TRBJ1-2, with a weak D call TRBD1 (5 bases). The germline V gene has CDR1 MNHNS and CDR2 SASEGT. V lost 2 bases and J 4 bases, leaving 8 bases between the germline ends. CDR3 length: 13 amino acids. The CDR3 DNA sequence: TGTGCCAGCAGTGAAAGGGACGGCTATGGCTACACCTTC. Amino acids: CASSERDGYGYTF.

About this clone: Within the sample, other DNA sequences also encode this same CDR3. As DNA, the CDR3 is TGTGCCAGCAGTGACGGAGGGCCCAATCAGCCCCAGCATTTT. This translates into CASSDGGPNQPQHF. J is TRBJ1-5 and V is TRBV2; D not resolved. The CDR3 extends over 14 amino acids. V was trimmed by 3 bases and J by 3 bases, leaving 9 bases between them. Germline V gives CDR1 SNHLY, CDR2 FYNNEI.

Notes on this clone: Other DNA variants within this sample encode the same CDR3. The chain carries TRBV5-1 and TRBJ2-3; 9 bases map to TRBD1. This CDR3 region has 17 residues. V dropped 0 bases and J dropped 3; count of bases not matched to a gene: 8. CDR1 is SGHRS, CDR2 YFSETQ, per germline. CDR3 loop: CASSLAPGQGGTDTQYF. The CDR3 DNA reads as TGCGCCAGCAGCTTGGCCCCGGGACAGGGAGGGACAGATACGCAGTATTTT.

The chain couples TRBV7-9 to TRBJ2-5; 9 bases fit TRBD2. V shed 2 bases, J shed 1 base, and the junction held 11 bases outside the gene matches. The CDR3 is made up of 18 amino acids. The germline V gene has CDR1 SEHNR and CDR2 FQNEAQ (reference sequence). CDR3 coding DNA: TGTGCCAGCAGCTTAAACCGAAAGACTAGCGGTGCCCAAGAGACCCAGTACTTC. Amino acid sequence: CASSLNRKTSGAQETQYF.

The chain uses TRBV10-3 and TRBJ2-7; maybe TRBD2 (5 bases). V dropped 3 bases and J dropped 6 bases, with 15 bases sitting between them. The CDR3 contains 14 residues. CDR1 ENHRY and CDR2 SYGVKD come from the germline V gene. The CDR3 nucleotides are TGTGCCATCAGTGACGGGCGGAGGACCCTCGAGCAGTACTTC. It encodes CAISDGRRTLEQYF.

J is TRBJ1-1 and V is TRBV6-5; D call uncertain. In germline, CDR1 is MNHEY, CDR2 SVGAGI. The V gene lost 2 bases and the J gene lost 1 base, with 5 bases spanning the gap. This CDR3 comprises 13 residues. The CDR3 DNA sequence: TGTGCCAGCAGTTACATGGGGAACACTGAAGCTTTCTTT. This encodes CASSYMGNTEAFF.

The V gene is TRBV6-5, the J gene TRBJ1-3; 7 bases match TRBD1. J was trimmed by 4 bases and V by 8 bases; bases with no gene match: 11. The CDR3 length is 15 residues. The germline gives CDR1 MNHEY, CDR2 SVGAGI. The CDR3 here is CASSPPGQLGNTIYF. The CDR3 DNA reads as TGTGCCAGCTCCCCGCCGGGACAGCTGGGAAACACCATATATTTT.

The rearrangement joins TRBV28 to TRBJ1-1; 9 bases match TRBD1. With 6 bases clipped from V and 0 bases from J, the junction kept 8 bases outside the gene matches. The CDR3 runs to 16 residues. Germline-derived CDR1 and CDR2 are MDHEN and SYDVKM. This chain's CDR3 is CASSANRGLMNTEAFF. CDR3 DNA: TGTGCCAGCAGCGCGAACAGGGGGCTGATGAACACTGAAGCTTTCTTT.

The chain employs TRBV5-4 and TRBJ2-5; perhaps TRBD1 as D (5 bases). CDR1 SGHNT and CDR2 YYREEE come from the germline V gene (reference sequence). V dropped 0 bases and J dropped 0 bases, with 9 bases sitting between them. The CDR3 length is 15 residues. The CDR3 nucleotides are TGTGCCAGCAGCTTGGGACGACAGTACCAAGAGACCCAGTACTTC. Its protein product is CASSLGRQYQETQYF.

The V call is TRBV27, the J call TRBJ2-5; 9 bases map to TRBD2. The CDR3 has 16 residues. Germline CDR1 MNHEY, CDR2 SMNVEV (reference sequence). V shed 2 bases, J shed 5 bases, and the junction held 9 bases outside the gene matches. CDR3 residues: CASSLTISGSKETQYF. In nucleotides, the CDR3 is TGTGCCAGCAGTTTAACCATTAGCGGGAGTAAGGAGACCCAGTACTTC.

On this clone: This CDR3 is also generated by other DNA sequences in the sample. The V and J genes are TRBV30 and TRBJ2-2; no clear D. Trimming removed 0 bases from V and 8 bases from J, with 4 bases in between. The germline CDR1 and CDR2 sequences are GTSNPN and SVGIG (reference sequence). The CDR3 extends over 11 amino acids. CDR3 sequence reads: CAWSVSGELFF. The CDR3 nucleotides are TGTGCCTGGAGTGTAAGTGGGGAGCTGTTTTTT.

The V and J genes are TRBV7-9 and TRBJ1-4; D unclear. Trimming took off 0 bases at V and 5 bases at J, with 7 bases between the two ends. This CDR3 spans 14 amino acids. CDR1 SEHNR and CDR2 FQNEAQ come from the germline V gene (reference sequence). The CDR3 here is CASSLALHNEKLFF. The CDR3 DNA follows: TGTGCCAGCAGCTTAGCGCTGCACAATGAAAAACTGTTTTTT. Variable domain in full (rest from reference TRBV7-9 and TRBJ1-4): DTGVSQNPRHKITKRGQNVTFRCDPISEHNRLYWYRQTLGQGPEFLTYFQNEAQLEKSRLLSDRFSAERPKGSFSTLEIQRTEQGDSAMYLCASSLALHNEKLFFGSGTQLSVL.

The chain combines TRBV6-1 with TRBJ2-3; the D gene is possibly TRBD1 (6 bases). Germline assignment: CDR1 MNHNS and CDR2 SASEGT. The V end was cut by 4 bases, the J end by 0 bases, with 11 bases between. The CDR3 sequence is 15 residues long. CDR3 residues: CASSGLTGSTDTQYF. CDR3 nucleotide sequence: TGTGCCAGCAGTGGGTTGACAGGTAGCACAGATACGCAGTATTTT.

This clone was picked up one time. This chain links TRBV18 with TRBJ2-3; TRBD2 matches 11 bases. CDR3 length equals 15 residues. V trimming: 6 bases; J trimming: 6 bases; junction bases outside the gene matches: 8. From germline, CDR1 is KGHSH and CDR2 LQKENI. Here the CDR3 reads CASSHLAGGPDTQYF. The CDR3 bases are TGTGCCAGCTCGCACCTAGCGGGAGGACCGGATACGCAGTATTTT.

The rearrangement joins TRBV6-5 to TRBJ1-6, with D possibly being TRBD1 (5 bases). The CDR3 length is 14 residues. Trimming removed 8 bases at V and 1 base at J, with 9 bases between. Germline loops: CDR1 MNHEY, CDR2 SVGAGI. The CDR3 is CASHRGSYNSPLHF. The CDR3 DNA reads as TGTGCCAGCCATAGGGGTTCCTATAATTCACCCCTCCACTTT.

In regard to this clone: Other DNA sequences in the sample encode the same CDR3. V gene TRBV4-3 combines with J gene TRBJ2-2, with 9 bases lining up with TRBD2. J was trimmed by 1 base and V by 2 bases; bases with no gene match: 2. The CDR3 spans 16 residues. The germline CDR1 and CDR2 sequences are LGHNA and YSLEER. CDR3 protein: CASSQQTSGNTGELFF. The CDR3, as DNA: TGCGCCAGCAGCCAACAGACTAGCGGGAACACCGGGGAGCTGTTTTTT.

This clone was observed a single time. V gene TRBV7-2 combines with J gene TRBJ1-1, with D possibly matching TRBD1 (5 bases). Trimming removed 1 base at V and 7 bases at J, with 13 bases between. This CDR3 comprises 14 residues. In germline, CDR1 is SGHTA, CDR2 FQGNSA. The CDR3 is CASSLEAGRGEAFF. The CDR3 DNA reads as TGTGCCAGCAGCTTAGAGGCAGGGCGTGGTGAAGCTTTCTTT.

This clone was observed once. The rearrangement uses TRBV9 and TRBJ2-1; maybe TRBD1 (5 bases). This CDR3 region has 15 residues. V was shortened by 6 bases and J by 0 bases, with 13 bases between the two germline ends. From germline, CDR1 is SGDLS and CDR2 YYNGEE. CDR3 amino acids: CASTIQANSYNEQFF. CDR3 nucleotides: TGTGCCAGCACGATACAGGCGAACTCCTACAATGAGCAGTTCTTC.